The entry below describes one T cell receptor beta chain. A TCRbeta library incorporating unique molecular identifiers was prepared. Each CDR3 protein gets one entry after TCRdb re-called the PCR reads with MiXCR. The repertoire holds approximately 400,000 distinct CDR3 sequences, with roughly a tenth as singletons. The source of the sample is a study of T-cell reconstitution after alpha-beta-depleted transplantation in children. The V gene's germline CDR1 is MNHEY and CDR2 SVGAGI. Trimming shortened V by 0 bases and J by 4 bases, and 12 bases separated the two germline ends. The CDR3 consists of 15 residues.

The source material was PBMCs from the stem cell graft donor, sampled from the stem cell graft. The receptor comes from a human donor who donated a stem cell graft to a child with acute myeloid leukemia. The chain couples TRBV6-5 to TRBJ2-5, with D perhaps TRBD1 (6 bases). This CDR3 is CASSYSSQGSETQYF. DNA of the CDR3: TGTGCCAGCAGTTACTCGAGCCAGGGGTCAGAGACCCAGTACTTC.